The following is a T cell receptor (beta chain) sequence with its context. What it recognizes is unknown. Each donor's blood draw was roughly 10 milliliters of peripheral blood. Extraction yielded at least 6 micrograms of total RNA per sample. This specimen belongs to a study of blood T cells in healthy people across ages. Regarding the study as a whole: Across the age range, TCR beta diversity per million T cells fell in a roughly linear way.

A second about 6 to 12 cycle PCR used barcoded and J-beta primers. Tagging of each cDNA molecule was performed by a template-switch adaptor with 12 random nucleotides. TCRdb reprocessed the 5' RACE reads via MiXCR and lists one record per CDR3 protein. The sample consists of 600,000 to 650,000 distinct CDR3 sequences, roughly 58% of them appearing once. Trimming stripped 3 bases from V and 8 bases from J, with 10 bases between. This CDR3 has 12 residues. Germline lookup yields CDR1 ENHRY and CDR2 SYGVKD. Source material: blood. The chain couples TRBV10-3 to TRBJ1-2; no definite D call. This receptor was taken from a man aged 60 to 75 in good health. The CDR3 DNA reads as TGTGCCATCAGTGACAACCCCGTCGGCTACACCTTC. It codes for CAISDNPVGYTF.